This TCR beta chain was retrieved from a study of graft-versus-host responses after intestinal transplantation. The overall study: The recipients all started with anti-thymocyte globulin induction and then took tacrolimus and steroids for three to four years. Overall study findings and caveats: Subjects displaying graft-donor T cell macrochimerism possessed elevated graft-versus-host to host-versus-graft clonal ratios inside allografts.

Profiling relied on immunoSEQ multiplex PCR, and the TCRdb table lists in-frame clones only, not all of them. The sample consists of fewer than 120,000 clones, over 85% of them appearing once. This clone has just a few counts. Its antigen is not known. CDR3 length: 15 residues. V lost 2 bases and J 0 bases, leaving 8 bases between the germline ends. Germline CDR1 reads MNHEY; CDR2 reads SVGAGI. The TCR comes from a human donor who received an intestinal transplant. The V and J genes are TRBV6-5 and TRBJ1-5; D call uncertain. The sample here was unstimulated CD8+ T cells sorted from spleen or lymph node cells, taken before intestinal transplant. CDR3: CASSYLADSNQPQHF. The CDR3 region has the DNA TGTGCCAGCAGTTACCTGGCCGATAGCAATCAGCCCCAGCATTTT.